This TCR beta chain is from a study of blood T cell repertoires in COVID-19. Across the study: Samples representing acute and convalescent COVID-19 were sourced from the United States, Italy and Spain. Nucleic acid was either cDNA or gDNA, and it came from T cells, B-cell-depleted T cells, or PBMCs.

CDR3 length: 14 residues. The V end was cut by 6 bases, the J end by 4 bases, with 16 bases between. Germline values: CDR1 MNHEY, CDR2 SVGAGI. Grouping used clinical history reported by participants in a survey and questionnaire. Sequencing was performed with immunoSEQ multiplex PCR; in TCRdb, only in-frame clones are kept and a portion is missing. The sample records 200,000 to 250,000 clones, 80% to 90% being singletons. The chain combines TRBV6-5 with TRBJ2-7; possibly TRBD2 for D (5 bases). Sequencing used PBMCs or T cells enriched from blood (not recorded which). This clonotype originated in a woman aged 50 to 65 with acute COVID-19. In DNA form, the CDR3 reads TGTGCCAGCAGCCGGCGACCACTAGGTTACGAGCAGTACTTC. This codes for CASSRRPLGYEQYF.